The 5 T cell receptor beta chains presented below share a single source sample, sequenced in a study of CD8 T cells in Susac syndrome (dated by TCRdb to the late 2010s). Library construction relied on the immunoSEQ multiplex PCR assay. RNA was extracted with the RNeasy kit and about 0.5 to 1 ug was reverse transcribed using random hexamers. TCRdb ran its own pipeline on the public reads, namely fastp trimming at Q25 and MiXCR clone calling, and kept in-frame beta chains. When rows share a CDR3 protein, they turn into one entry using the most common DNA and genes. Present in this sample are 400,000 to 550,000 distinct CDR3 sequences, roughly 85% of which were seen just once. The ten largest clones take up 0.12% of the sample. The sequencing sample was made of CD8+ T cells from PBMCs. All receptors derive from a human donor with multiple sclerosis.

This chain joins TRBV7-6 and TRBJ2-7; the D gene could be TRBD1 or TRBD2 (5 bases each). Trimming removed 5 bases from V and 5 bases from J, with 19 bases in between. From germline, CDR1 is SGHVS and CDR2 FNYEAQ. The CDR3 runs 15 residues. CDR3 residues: CASSAPGRLIDEQYF. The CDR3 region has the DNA TGTGCCAGCAGCGCTCCGGGACGCCTTATCGACGAGCAGTACTTC.

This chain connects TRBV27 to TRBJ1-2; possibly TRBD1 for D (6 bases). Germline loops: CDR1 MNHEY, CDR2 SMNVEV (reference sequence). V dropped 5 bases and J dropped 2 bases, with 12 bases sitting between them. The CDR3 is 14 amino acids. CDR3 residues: CASSPQTGNYGYTF. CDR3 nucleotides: TGTGCCAGCAGTCCTCAAACAGGGAACTATGGCTACACCTTC.

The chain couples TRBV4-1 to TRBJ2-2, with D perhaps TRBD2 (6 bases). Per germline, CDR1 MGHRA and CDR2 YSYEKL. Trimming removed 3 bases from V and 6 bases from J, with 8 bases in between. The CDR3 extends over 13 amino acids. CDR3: CASSHRLAGELFF. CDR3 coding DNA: TGCGCCAGCAGCCATCGACTAGCCGGGGAGCTGTTTTTT.

The CDR3, as DNA: TGTGCCACCAGCAGAGAGGCTACGAGGAATGAGCAGTTCTTC. This gives the protein CATSREATRNEQFF. The chain carries TRBV15 and TRBJ2-1; D is undetermined. The CDR3 consists of 14 residues. Trimming took 0 bases from V and 7 from J, leaving 10 bases between them. Germline CDR1 LNHNV, CDR2 YYDKDF (reference sequence).

The CDR3 DNA reads as TGTGCCATCAGTGAGGGAGCTAGCACAGATACGCAGTATTTT. It is translated as CAISEGASTDTQYF. The J gene is TRBJ2-3, the V gene TRBV10-3; D call uncertain. Germline CDR1 reads ENHRY; CDR2 reads SYGVKD. This CDR3 region has 14 residues. V dropped 2 bases and J dropped 0 bases, with 6 bases sitting between them.